The clone carrying this T cell receptor (beta chain) was found a few times. Its antigen is still unknown. Preparation of TCR beta libraries was done by quantitative 5'-RACE with molecular barcodes. TCRdb ran MiXCR on the 5' RACE reads and lists one entry per CDR3 protein. The data contain approximately 440,000 distinct CDR3 sequences, about a sixth of them singletons. This entry is derived from a study of CD8 T cells in ankylosing spondylitis. Study results and caveats: Apparently characteristic of ankylosing spondylitis blood was a TCR beta motif (about 8 highly homologous variants). Disease-linked clones bore a CD8+ phenotype, appearing relatively rarely in peripheral blood.

This receptor was identified in a male donor with ankylosing spondylitis. Material: blood, either unsorted or a sorted T cell fraction (not recorded which).

CDR3 coding DNA: TGTGCCAGCAGTCGGGCCAATCAGCCCCAGCATTTT. It codes for CASSRANQPQHF. The chain has TRBV6-2 or TRBV6-3 and TRBJ1-5; D is undetermined. Per germline, CDR1 MNHEY and CDR2 SVGEGT. The V gene lost 5 bases and the J gene lost 3 bases, with 5 bases spanning the gap. This CDR3 is 12 amino acids long.